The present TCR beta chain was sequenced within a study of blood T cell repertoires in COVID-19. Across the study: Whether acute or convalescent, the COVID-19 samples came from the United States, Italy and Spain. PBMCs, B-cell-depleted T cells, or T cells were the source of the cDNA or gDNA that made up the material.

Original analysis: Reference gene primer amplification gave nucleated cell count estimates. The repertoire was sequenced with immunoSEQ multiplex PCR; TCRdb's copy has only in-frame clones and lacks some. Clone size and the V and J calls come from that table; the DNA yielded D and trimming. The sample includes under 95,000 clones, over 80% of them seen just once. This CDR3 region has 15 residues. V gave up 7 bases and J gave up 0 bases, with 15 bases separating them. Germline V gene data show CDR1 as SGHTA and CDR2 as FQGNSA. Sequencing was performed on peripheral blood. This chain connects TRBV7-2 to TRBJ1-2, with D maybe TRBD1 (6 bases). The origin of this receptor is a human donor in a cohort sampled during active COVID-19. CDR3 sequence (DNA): TGTGCCAGCAACCAGGGGTTACGAGCTAACTATGGCTACACCTTC. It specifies CASNQGLRANYGYTF.